Listed below are T cell receptor beta chains from one sample, sequenced in a study of blood T cell repertoires in COVID-19. The method was immunoSEQ multiplex PCR; TCRdb's version includes in-frame clones alone and lacks a portion of them. Here the sample spans around 170,000 clones, 84% being singletons. The sample was PBMCs or T cells enriched from blood (not recorded which). All receptors come from a man aged 50 to 59 who had recovered from COVID-19. The CDR3 runs from the conserved cysteine through the conserved F or W. Rows may omit the clone size; those that give it use once, few, many or a size class.

j_gene,abundance,v_gene,CDR3aa
TRBJ2-3,.,TRBV18,CASSPMQATDTQYF
TRBJ2-7,.,TRBV9,CASSAGQGRHEQYF
TRBJ1-2,.,TRBV27,CASSRDRGNFLYGYTF
TRBJ1-1,.,TRBV12-3/TRBV12-4,CASSLWRGEAFF
TRBJ1-4,few,TRBV2,CASSAGRGDEKLFF
TRBJ2-1,.,TRBV27,CASSARGGFSEQFF
TRBJ2-3,once,TRBV27,CASSFKAGGPPDTQYF
TRBJ1-2,.,TRBV7-9,CASSLATAAWLNYGYTF
TRBJ1-4,.,TRBV6-5,CASSYSGTTNEKLFF
TRBJ2-3,.,TRBV6-5,CASSYRRGADTQYF
TRBJ1-1,.,TRBV18,CASSPGWGDTEAFF
TRBJ1-1,.,TRBV28,CASTPWGRATEAFF
TRBJ1-4,.,TRBV7-2,CASSFKELGREKLFF
TRBJ1-5,.,TRBV2,CASSEGGYQPQHF
TRBJ2-1,once,TRBV19,CASSIGSTGGHRQFF
TRBJ2-2,.,TRBV27,CASSRDRYTGELFF